This T cell receptor beta chain came from a study of PD-1 blockade in classical Hodgkin lymphoma. Using immunoSEQ multiplex PCR, the repertoire was profiled, and TCRdb retains in-frame clones only, with some absent. The data hold about 20,000 clones, with approximately 84% observed a single time. As for this clone: Antigen unknown.

Trimming at V came to 5 bases and at J to 3 bases, leaving 4 bases not matched to a gene. CDR3 length: 14 amino acids. The germline V gene encodes CDR1 MGHRA and CDR2 YSYEKL. Overall study results and limits: After ASCT, patients who started nivolumab under 1 year later were excluded. Significant TCR diversity gains by C4D1 occurred in CD4+ but not CD8+ cells. Complete responders' diversity at baseline resembled that of newly diagnosed patients.

Each patient experienced a relapse that followed autologous stem cell transplantation, and brentuximab vedotin exposure varied. The sequence derives from a human donor with classical Hodgkin lymphoma. The rearrangement links TRBV4-1 to TRBJ2-1; 7 nucleotides match TRBD1. The starting material was peripheral blood mononuclear cells (PBMCs), obtained at baseline. The CDR3 spells CASSVGGSYNEQFF. CDR3 DNA: TGCGCCAGCAGCGTAGGGGGCAGCTACAATGAGCAGTTCTTC.